The 32 T cell receptor beta chains in this list originate from one sample, sequenced in a study of cytomegalovirus exposure and HLA in healthy donors (TCRdb year 2017). Receptor amplification or capture employed the immunoSEQ multiplex PCR assay. For the multiplex PCR, a mixture combining 60 forward primers for TCR Vbeta segments and 13 reverse primers for TCR Jbeta segments was used. TCRdb limited this immuneACCESS table to in-frame rearrangements with V and J called. A share of clones is missing; checked studies link under half to unresolved V genes, and the rest is unexplained. The sample table holds approximately 160,000 clones, of which about 75% were seen once. Jointly, the top ten make up about 7.9% of the sample. The sequencing sample was made of PBMCs. These receptors originate from a male donor in good health and CMV-seropositive.

The sample holds one count of this clone. The CDR3 DNA sequence: TGTGCCAGCAGTTTAGGAGGTATTGGGACTGAAGCTTTCTTT. Its protein is CASSLGGIGTEAFF. The V gene is TRBV27, the J gene TRBJ1-1; D is undetermined. The germline CDR1 and CDR2 sequences are MNHEY and SMNVEV (reference sequence). This CDR3 spans 14 amino acids. V was shortened by 2 bases and J by 5 bases, with 12 bases between the two germline ends.

V usage is TRBV7-9 and J usage is TRBJ2-5; 8 positions match TRBD1. The CDR3 is 14 amino acids. Germline assignment: CDR1 SEHNR and CDR2 FQNEAQ (reference sequence). The V and J ends lost 3 bases and 4 bases, in that order; junction bases with no gene match: 4. CDR3 DNA: TGTGCCAGCAGCTTGACAGGGGCGGGAGAGACCCAGTACTTC. Its translation is CASSLTGAGETQYF.

The V call is TRBV5-1, the J call TRBJ2-2; the D is unclear. The CDR3 contains 14 residues. The germline V and J ends were trimmed by 6 bases and 4 bases, with 13 bases remaining between them. Germline values: CDR1 SGHRS, CDR2 YFSETQ. The CDR3 is CASTIIYGTGELFF. The DNA of the CDR3 is TGCGCCAGCACCATAATTTACGGCACCGGGGAGCTGTTTTTT.

V gene TRBV5-1 combines with J gene TRBJ2-1, with 9 bases aligning to TRBD2. The CDR3 is made up of 15 amino acids. V trimming: 0 bases; J trimming: 4 bases; junction bases outside the gene matches: 2. The V gene's germline CDR1 is SGHRS and CDR2 YFSETQ. In DNA, the CDR3 is TGCGCCAGCAGCTTGGCCCTAGCGGGGTACAATGAGCAGTTCTTC. Protein: CASSLALAGYNEQFF.

This clone was picked up one time. The chain uses TRBV19 and TRBJ1-4; D might be TRBD1 (5 bases). The germline V and J ends were trimmed by 5 bases and 7 bases, with 11 bases remaining between them. The CDR3 spans 13 residues. Per the germline V gene, CDR1 is LNHDA and CDR2 is SQIVND (reference sequence). CDR3: CASSLQEGEKLFF. The CDR3 region has the DNA TGTGCCAGTAGTTTACAGGAGGGTGAAAAACTGTTTTTT. Full variable domain (outside the CDR3, taken from reference TRBV19 and TRBJ1-4): DGGITQSPKYLFRKEGQNVTLSCEQNLNHDAMYWYRQDPGQGLRLIYYSQIVNDFQKGDIAEGYSVSREKKESFPLTVTSAQKNPTAFYLCASSLQEGEKLFFGSGTQLSVL.

This clone was picked up a small number of times. As DNA, the CDR3 is TGTGCCAGCAGCCATTATGGGACTAGCGGGGGGTCCACAGATACGCAGTATTTT. The encoded protein is CASSHYGTSGGSTDTQYF. The V call is TRBV14, the J call TRBJ2-3; TRBD2 matches 15 bases. The V gene end was trimmed by 3 bases and the J gene end by 2 bases; junction bases not matched to a gene: 6. The CDR3 runs 18 residues. Germline CDR1 and CDR2: SGHDN and FVKESK.

This clone was counted between two and nine times. This chain uses TRBV6-5 with TRBJ2-1; 9 nucleotides line up with TRBD1. The CDR3 length is 15 residues. The V and J ends lost 0 bases and 5 bases, in that order; junction bases with no gene match: 2. The germline gives CDR1 MNHEY, CDR2 SVGAGI. The CDR3 loop reads CASSYSGQGDNEQFF. DNA of the CDR3: TGTGCCAGCAGTTACTCGGGACAGGGTGACAATGAGCAGTTCTTC.

This sequence joins TRBV25-1 and TRBJ2-3; D gene unclear. The CDR3 loop spans 11 amino acids. V dropped 6 bases and J dropped 6 bases, with 7 bases sitting between them. Germline CDR1 reads MGHDK; CDR2 reads SYGVNS. The CDR3 reads CASSPQDTQYF. The CDR3 DNA is TGTGCCAGCAGCCCCCAGGATACGCAGTATTTT. Combining the CDR3 with reference TRBV25-1 and TRBJ2-3 gives the whole variable domain EADIYQTPRYLVIGTGKKITLECSQTMGHDKMYWYQQDPGMELHLIHYSYGVNSTEKGDLSSESTVSRIRTEHFPLTLESARPSHTSQYLCASSPQDTQYFGPGTRLTVL.

The table lists this clone with a count of one. The chain is built from TRBV13 and TRBJ1-5; 11 bases fit TRBD1. With V trimmed by 4 bases and J by 5 bases, 4 bases remained unmatched. The CDR3 is made up of 15 amino acids. In germline, CDR1 is PRHDT, CDR2 FYEKMQ (reference sequence). In DNA form, the CDR3 reads TGTGCCAGCAGCTCAAGGGGACAGGGGGATCAGCCCCAGCATTTT. Translation gives CASSSRGQGDQPQHF.

V and J are TRBV7-9 and TRBJ2-3; tentative D call: TRBD2 (6 bases). Per germline, CDR1 SEHNR and CDR2 FQNEAQ (reference sequence). This CDR3 spans 14 amino acids. V lost 2 bases and J lost 4, with 10 bases in between. CDR3 nucleotides: TGTGCCAGCAGCTTAACGGGGAGGCCAGATACGCAGTATTTT. This encodes CASSLTGRPDTQYF.

This chain connects TRBV9 to TRBJ1-1, with 8 bases identical to TRBD1. The germline gives CDR1 SGDLS, CDR2 YYNGEE. The CDR3 extends over 15 amino acids. J was trimmed by 5 bases and V by 0 bases; bases with no gene match: 6. This CDR3 is CASSVVGQGRTEAFF. CDR3 DNA: TGTGCCAGCAGCGTAGTAGGACAGGGCAGGACTGAAGCTTTCTTT. Full variable domain (remainder filled in from reference TRBV9 and TRBJ1-1): DSGVTQTPKHLITATGQRVTLRCSPRSGDLSVYWYQQSLDQGLQFLIQYYNGEERAKGNILERFSAQQFPDLHSELNLSSLELGDSALYFCASSVVGQGRTEAFFGQGTRLTVV.

As for this clone: One junction end disagrees with the germline gene, perhaps due to a read error. This chain joins TRBV5-3 and TRBJ2-7, with D perhaps matching TRBD2 (5 bases). TRBV5-3 is designated an ORF whose function remains uncertain. This CDR3 is built from 10 residues. The CDR3: CARSLPGKFF. CDR3 coding DNA: TGTGCCAGAAGCTTGCCGGGGAAATTCTTC.

This chain links TRBV29-1 with TRBJ1-1, with a weak D call TRBD1 (6 bases). Germline CDR1 and CDR2: SQVTM and ANQGSEA. V was pared by 3 bases and J by 7 bases, with 12 bases between. The CDR3 length is 12 residues. The CDR3 sequence is CSVEGGLNEAFF. CDR3 nucleotide sequence: TGCAGCGTTGAGGGGGGGCTTAATGAAGCTTTCTTT.

The chain recombines TRBV11-2 with TRBJ2-5; 9 bases are shared with TRBD1. This CDR3 has 14 amino acids. J lost 6 bases, V lost 3 bases, and 5 bases had no gene match. Germline lookup yields CDR1 SGHAT and CDR2 FQNNGV. The DNA for the CDR3 is TGTGCCAGCAGCTTGGGACAGGGCCGCCAGACCCAGTACTTC. Translating it yields CASSLGQGRQTQYF.

The V and J genes are TRBV27 and TRBJ2-1; maybe TRBD2 (7 bases). Germline lookup yields CDR1 MNHEY and CDR2 SMNVEV (reference sequence). The CDR3 is made up of 15 amino acids. V was cut by 3 bases and J by 1 base, with 10 bases left in between. The CDR3 DNA sequence: TGTGCCAGCAGTTTGGGGGGGCCTTCCTACAATGAGCAGTTCTTC. This sequence encodes CASSLGGPSYNEQFF.

This chain uses TRBV19 with TRBJ1-1; D uncertain. This CDR3 is built from 15 residues. CDR1 is LNHDA, CDR2 SQIVND, per germline (reference sequence). V lost 1 base and J lost 4, with 13 bases in between. The CDR3 region is CASSIGSGLGTEAFF. The CDR3, as DNA: TGTGCCAGTAGTATAGGGTCCGGGTTGGGCACTGAAGCTTTCTTT.

The V and J genes are TRBV28 and TRBJ1-1; weak D call: TRBD1 (6 bases). The germline V and J ends were trimmed by 11 bases and 7 bases, with 23 bases remaining between them. This CDR3 is built from 14 residues. Germline assignment: CDR1 MDHEN and CDR2 SYDVKM. DNA for the CDR3: TGTGCCGCCTATGAGCAGGGGCCCTCGTATGAAGCTTTCTTT. The encoded protein is CAAYEQGPSYEAFF.

The V call is TRBV6-6, the J call TRBJ1-5; 9 bases agree with TRBD1. This CDR3 spans 14 amino acids. V shed 6 bases, J shed 4 bases, and the junction held 4 bases outside the gene matches. CDR1 and CDR2 (germline): MNHNY, SVGAGI (reference sequence). The CDR3 sequence is CASSPDRGNQPQHF. The CDR3 DNA follows: TGTGCCAGCAGCCCCGACAGGGGGAATCAGCCCCAGCATTTT.

This sequence joins TRBV29-1 and TRBJ1-5, with a weak D call TRBD1 (5 bases). The germline gives CDR1 SQVTM, CDR2 ANQGSEA. Trimming shortened V by 4 bases and J by 7 bases, and 23 bases separated the two germline ends. This CDR3 has 16 residues. The CDR3 region is CSVGGAFSGFGQPQHF. The CDR3 DNA sequence: TGCAGCGTTGGCGGGGCTTTTAGTGGTTTTGGCCAGCCCCAGCATTTT.

This clone was observed a single time. V and J are TRBV6-5 and TRBJ2-7; 11 bases match TRBD2. The V and J ends lost 4 bases and 2 bases, in that order; junction bases with no gene match: 7. Germline V gives CDR1 MNHEY, CDR2 SVGAGI. This CDR3 has 16 residues. In nucleotides, the CDR3 is TGTGCCAGCAGTTTTCGGCTAGCGGGGGGCCCCTACGAGCAGTACTTC. It translates to CASSFRLAGGPYEQYF.

This clone was detected a few times. The V and J genes are TRBV9 and TRBJ1-2, with D possibly TRBD1 on 6 matching bases. V lost 3 bases to trimming and J lost 6 bases, with 24 bases between them. The CDR3 spans 17 residues. Germline assignment: CDR1 SGDLS and CDR2 YYNGEE. The CDR3 region has the DNA TGTGCCAGCAGCGCGGGCTCAACAGGGTTCCCAGGGGATGGCTACACCTTC. Protein sequence: CASSAGSTGFPGDGYTF.

This chain joins TRBV5-8 and TRBJ2-3; 9 nucleotides align to TRBD1. The CDR3 spans 16 residues. The V segment lost 3 bases and the J segment 4 bases; nucleotides outside the gene matches: 9. The germline V gene has CDR1 SGHTS and CDR2 YDEGEE. DNA for the CDR3: TGTGCCAGCAGCTCGGGGACAGGGCATCGGGCAGATACGCAGTATTTT. It yields the protein CASSSGTGHRADTQYF. Together with reference TRBV5-8 and TRBJ2-3, the CDR3 gives the full variable domain: EAGVTQSPTHLIKTRGQQATLRCSPISGHTSVYWYQQALGLGLQFLLWYDEGEERNRGNFPPRFSGRQFPNYSSELNVNALELEDSALYLCASSSGTGHRADTQYFGPGTRLTVL.

The CDR3 DNA reads as TGTGCCAGCACCCAGAGGCAAAGCGGGGAGCTGTTTTTT. Its protein product is CASTQRQSGELFF. The J gene is TRBJ2-2, the V gene TRBV6-1; no clear D. The CDR3 runs to 13 residues. The germline V and J ends were trimmed by 7 bases and 7 bases, with 13 bases remaining between them. Germline V CDR1 and CDR2: MNHNS, SASEGT.

V is TRBV18 and J is TRBJ1-6; D is uncertain. This CDR3 is 14 amino acids long. The germline V gene has CDR1 KGHSH and CDR2 LQKENI. V lost 0 bases and J 10 bases, leaving 10 bases between the germline ends. CDR3 sequence (DNA): TGTGCCAGCTCACCACCTGGGAGGCAGTCACCCCTCCACTTT. This translates into CASSPPGRQSPLHF.

This clone was observed a handful of times. This sequence joins TRBV6-4 and TRBJ1-1; no firm D call. Trimming took 7 bases from V and 3 from J, leaving 15 bases between them. Germline CDR1 and CDR2: MRHNA and SNTAGT. The CDR3 has 14 residues. CDR3 region: CASNPREYYTEAFF. CDR3 nucleotide sequence: TGTGCCAGCAACCCCCGGGAATACTACACTGAAGCTTTCTTT.

The V call is TRBV7-9, the J call TRBJ1-2; D not resolved. Germline lookup yields CDR1 SEHNR and CDR2 FQNEAQ (reference sequence). The CDR3 covers 15 residues. V lost 6 bases and J 4 bases, leaving 18 bases between the germline ends. The DNA for the CDR3 is TGTGCCAGCAGTCCCTTAGGTGAGGGTACCTATGGCTACACCTTC. Encoded protein: CASSPLGEGTYGYTF. Full variable domain (rest looked up from reference TRBV7-9 and TRBJ1-2): DTGVSQNPRHKITKRGQNVTFRCDPISEHNRLYWYRQTLGQGPEFLTYFQNEAQLEKSRLLSDRFSAERPKGSFSTLEIQRTEQGDSAMYLCASSPLGEGTYGYTFGSGTRLTVV.

The chain carries TRBV5-1 and TRBJ1-1, with a possible D match to TRBD1 (5 bases). This CDR3 contains 15 residues. The V end lost 0 bases, the J end lost 4 bases, and 13 bases lay between the germline ends. The germline gives CDR1 SGHRS, CDR2 YFSETQ. Here the CDR3 DNA reads TGCGCCAGCAGCTTGGTCGGGGGGTTGCGCACTGAAGCTTTCTTT. Its translation: CASSLVGGLRTEAFF. Variable domain in full (rest from reference TRBV5-1 and TRBJ1-1): KAGVTQTPRYLIKTRGQQVTLSCSPISGHRSVSWYQQTPGQGLQFLFEYFSETQRNKGNFPGRFSGRQFSNSRSEMNVSTLELGDSALYLCASSLVGGLRTEAFFGQGTRLTVV.

The rearrangement joins TRBV9 to TRBJ2-3, with a tentative D call TRBD1 (5 bases). CDR1 and CDR2 from the germline V gene are SGDLS and YYNGEE. The CDR3 has 16 amino acids. With 4 bases removed from V and 4 bases from J, the gap between germline ends came to 19 bases. This CDR3 reads CASSPYMTVSPDTQYF. In DNA, the CDR3 is TGTGCCAGCAGCCCCTACATGACAGTCTCACCAGATACGCAGTATTTT.

This clone was recorded once. The junction departs from germline at one end; a sequencing error may be responsible. The V and J genes are TRBV7-9 and TRBJ1-2; maybe TRBD1 (6 bases). Germline CDR1 is SEHNR and CDR2 is FQNEAQ (reference sequence). CDR3 length: 16 residues. The CDR3 DNA is TGTTCCAGCAGCACTAGGGGAGGGGGAGGGTACTATGGCTACACCTTC. Protein product: CSSSTRGGGGYYGYTF.

The V and J genes are TRBV6-5 and TRBJ2-6, with TRBD1 matching over 8 bases. The V gene's germline CDR1 is MNHEY and CDR2 SVGAGI. The junction had 10 bases not matched to a gene; V was cut back by 11 bases and J by 4 bases. The CDR3 length is 15 residues. The CDR3 DNA follows: TGTGCCGGTCGTCGGACAGGGTCGGGGGCCAACGTCCTGACTTTC. It is translated as CAGRRTGSGANVLTF.

This clone was picked up a small number of times. This chain connects TRBV10-3 to TRBJ1-2; D is perhaps TRBD1 (5 bases). The CDR3 runs 15 residues. CDR1 is ENHRY and CDR2 is SYGVKD in the germline V gene. The V end was cut by 9 bases, the J end by 6 bases, with 23 bases between. The CDR3, as DNA: TGTGCCATACAACCAGGACCGACCTTGGGGCATGGCTACACCTTC. Its protein is CAIQPGPTLGHGYTF.

V and J are TRBV6-5 and TRBJ1-2; 8 nucleotides agree with TRBD1. The V gene end was trimmed by 4 bases and the J gene end by 5 bases; junction bases not matched to a gene: 6. The CDR3 totals 14 residues. CDR1 MNHEY and CDR2 SVGAGI come from the germline V gene. CDR3 protein: CASSFRDRFYGYTF. Here the CDR3 DNA reads TGTGCCAGCAGTTTCCGGGACAGGTTTTATGGCTACACCTTC.